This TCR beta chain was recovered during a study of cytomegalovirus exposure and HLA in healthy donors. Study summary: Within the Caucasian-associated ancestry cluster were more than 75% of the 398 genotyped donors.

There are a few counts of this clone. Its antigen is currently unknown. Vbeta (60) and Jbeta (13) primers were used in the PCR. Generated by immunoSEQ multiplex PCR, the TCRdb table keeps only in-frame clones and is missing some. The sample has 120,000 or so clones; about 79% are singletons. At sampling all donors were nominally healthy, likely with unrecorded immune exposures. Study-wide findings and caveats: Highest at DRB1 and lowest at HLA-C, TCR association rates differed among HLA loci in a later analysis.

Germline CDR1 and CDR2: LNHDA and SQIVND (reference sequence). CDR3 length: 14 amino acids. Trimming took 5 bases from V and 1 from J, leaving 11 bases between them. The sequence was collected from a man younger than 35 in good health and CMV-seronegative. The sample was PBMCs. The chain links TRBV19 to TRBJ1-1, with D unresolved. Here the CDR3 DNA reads TGTGCCAGTAGTTCCCAGGTGAGGAACACTGAAGCTTTCTTT. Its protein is CASSSQVRNTEAFF.